Included here is one T cell receptor beta chain sequence, with context. No antigen is known for it. The table came from immunoSEQ multiplex PCR; TCRdb's copy has only in-frame clones and leaves some out. Among about 160,000 clones listed, 85% to 90% were seen once. Between the trimmed V and J ends, which lost 4 bases and 5 bases, there was a span of 9 bases. Germline assignment: CDR1 SGHTA and CDR2 FQGNSA. This CDR3 region has 13 residues. The data belong to a study of cytomegalovirus exposure and HLA in healthy donors. Broader study findings: Most TCRs appeared rarely, but some public TCRs recurred in many donors.

The V and J genes are TRBV7-2 and TRBJ1-5, with D unresolved. The sequence came from a man younger than 30 in good health and CMV-seronegative. Sequenced sample: PBMCs. CDR3 protein: CASSSSSDQPQHF. The DNA of the CDR3 is TGTGCCAGCAGCTCATCCAGCGATCAGCCCCAGCATTTT. Full variable domain (rest looked up from reference TRBV7-2 and TRBJ1-5): GAGVSQSPSNKVTEKGKDVELRCDPISGHTALYWYRQSLGQGLEFLIYFQGNSAPDKSGLPSDRFSAERTGGSVSTLTIQRTQQEDSAVYLCASSSSSDQPQHFGDGTRLSIL.